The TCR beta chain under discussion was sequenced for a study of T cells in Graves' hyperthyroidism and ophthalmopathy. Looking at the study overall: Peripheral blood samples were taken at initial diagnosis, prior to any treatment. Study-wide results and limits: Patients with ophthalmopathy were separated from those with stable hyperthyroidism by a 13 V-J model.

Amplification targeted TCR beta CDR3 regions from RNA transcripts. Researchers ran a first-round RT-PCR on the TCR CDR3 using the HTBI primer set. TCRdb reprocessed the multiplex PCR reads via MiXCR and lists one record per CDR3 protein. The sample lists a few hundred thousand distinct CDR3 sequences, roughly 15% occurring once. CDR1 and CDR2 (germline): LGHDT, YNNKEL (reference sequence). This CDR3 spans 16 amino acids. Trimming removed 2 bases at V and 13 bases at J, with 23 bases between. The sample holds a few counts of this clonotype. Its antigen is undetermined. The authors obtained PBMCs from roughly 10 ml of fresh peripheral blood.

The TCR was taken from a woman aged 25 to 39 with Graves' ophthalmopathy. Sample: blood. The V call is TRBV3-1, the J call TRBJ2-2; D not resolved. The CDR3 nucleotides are TGTGCCAGCAGCCAACTAACCCGGGCTCAGAGCCCAAGGCTGTTTTTT. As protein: CASSQLTRAQSPRLFF.